This T cell receptor beta chain originates from a study of blood T cell repertoires in COVID-19. CDR1 GTSNPN and CDR2 SVGIG come from the germline V gene (reference sequence). The germline V and J ends were trimmed by 6 bases and 3 bases, with 15 bases remaining between them. There are 14 residues in the CDR3. This table comes from immunoSEQ multiplex PCR, and its TCRdb copy is limited to in-frame clones, with some not included. This sample yields under 55,000 clones, of which about 92% are seen a single time; under 4.5% belongs to the top ten. In this sample, this clone turned up once. Sequencing input: peripheral blood. The V and J genes are TRBV30 and TRBJ2-1, with D possibly matching TRBD1 (5 bases). The sequence derives from a human donor in a cohort sampled during active COVID-19. The CDR3 region has the DNA TGTGCCTGCGCTGACAGTGAAGGCTACAATGAGCAGTTCTTC. Its translation is CACADSEGYNEQFF.